These 26 T cell receptor beta chains were all obtained from the same sample, sequenced in a study of T cells after yellow fever vaccination. One entry per CDR3 protein, called by TCRdb with MiXCR from the 5' RACE reads. The data hold 620,000 or so distinct CDR3 sequences, with around 16% observed a single time. The specimen comprised PBMCs, sampled about 5 days after the first yellow fever vaccination. The receptors derive from a man aged 18 to 30 who received the YFV17D yellow fever vaccine.

There are a few counts of this clonotype. The J gene is TRBJ2-5, the V gene TRBV20-1; D remains ambiguous. CDR3 length: 13 residues. The germline V gene encodes CDR1 DFQATT and CDR2 SNEGSKA (reference sequence). V lost 3 bases and J lost 5, with 13 bases in between. The CDR3 reads CSASRPHPETQYF. In nucleotides, the CDR3 is TGCAGTGCTAGTAGGCCCCACCCGGAGACCCAGTACTTC.

In this sample, this clonotype turned up a few times. The chain is built from TRBV7-2 and TRBJ2-1; TRBD2 agrees at 11 bases. The trim removed 5 bases at V and 9 bases at J, leaving 9 bases unmatched. CDR3 length: 15 amino acids. Germline V gives CDR1 SGHTA, CDR2 FQGNSA. The DNA for the CDR3 is TGTGCCAGCAGCCCCTTAGCGGGGGGGCTTGTTGAGCAGTTCTTC. This gives the protein CASSPLAGGLVEQFF.

The rearrangement links TRBV4-3 to TRBJ1-1; unclear D gene. The CDR3 has 15 residues. The V gene's germline CDR1 is LGHNA and CDR2 YSLEER. The ends were cut back, 0 bases at V and 5 bases at J, with 13 bases in the middle. The DNA for the CDR3 is TGCGCCAGCAGCCAAGAGGGTGGGAGTTTAACTGAAGCTTTCTTT. Amino acid sequence: CASSQEGGSLTEAFF.

This chain joins TRBV6-1 and TRBJ2-7; the match to TRBD2 covers 12 bases. V gave up 6 bases and J gave up 2 bases; unmatched junction bases: 2. The CDR3 is 14 amino acids. The germline V gene has CDR1 MNHNS and CDR2 SASEGT. The CDR3, as DNA: TGTGCCAGCAGCCGGACTAGCGGGGCCTACGAGCAGTACTTC. Translating it yields CASSRTSGAYEQYF.

This clonotype was found a few times. The chain uses TRBV6-2 or TRBV6-3 and TRBJ2-7, with D perhaps matching TRBD2 (7 bases). With 2 bases removed from V and 2 bases from J, the gap between germline ends came to 13 bases. CDR1 is MNHEY and CDR2 is SVGEGT in the germline V gene. The CDR3 runs 15 residues. This CDR3 is CASSYGGADPYEQYF. CDR3 coding DNA: TGTGCCAGCAGTTACGGGGGGGCTGACCCCTACGAGCAGTACTTC.

This clonotype showed up just a few times. The chain carries TRBV29-1 and TRBJ2-7; 10 nucleotides line up with TRBD1. The V and J ends lost 6 bases and 5 bases, in that order; junction bases with no gene match: 7. Per the germline V gene, CDR1 is SQVTM and CDR2 is ANQGSEA. This CDR3 has 13 amino acids. The CDR3 DNA sequence: TGCAGCGTCCGGGACAGGGGATTCGACGAGCAGTACTTC. It specifies CSVRDRGFDEQYF.

This clonotype was seen a handful of times. The rearrangement joins TRBV20-1 to TRBJ2-7; 7 nucleotides line up with TRBD1. CDR1 and CDR2 from the germline V gene are DFQATT and SNEGSKA (reference sequence). This CDR3 spans 11 amino acids. V trimming: 2 bases; J trimming: 5 bases; junction bases outside the gene matches: 0. CDR3 protein: CSARQGDEQYV. CDR3 bases: TGCAGTGCTAGACAGGGGGACGAGCAGTACGTC.

In its sample, this clonotype was seen a few times. The V gene is TRBV6-1, the J gene TRBJ2-5, with D tentatively TRBD2 (5 bases). The V gene's germline CDR1 is MNHNS and CDR2 SASEGT. The CDR3 runs 14 residues. V lost 2 bases and J 7 bases, leaving 14 bases between the germline ends. The DNA for the CDR3 is TGTGCCAGCAGTGAATCTAGCACTGGATGGACCCAGTACTTC. Translated, it gives CASSESSTGWTQYF.

This clonotype appeared many times. The chain couples TRBV20-1 to TRBJ2-7; 7 nucleotides agree with TRBD2. The CDR3 is made up of 15 amino acids. V dropped 1 base and J dropped 2; count of bases not matched to a gene: 8. The V gene's germline CDR1 is DFQATT and CDR2 SNEGSKA (reference sequence). In DNA, the CDR3 is TGCAGTGCTAGAGCTGCGGAGGGAGGGGCCTACGAGCAGTACTTC. Amino acids: CSARAAEGGAYEQYF.

V gene TRBV19 combines with J gene TRBJ2-2, with D perhaps TRBD1 (5 bases). CDR3 length: 14 residues. Germline lookup yields CDR1 LNHDA and CDR2 SQIVND (reference sequence). Trimming removed 7 bases from V and 5 bases from J, with 14 bases in between. CDR3 amino acids: CASNMGPFTGELFF. As DNA, the CDR3 is TGTGCCAGTAATATGGGGCCTTTTACCGGGGAGCTGTTTTTT.

The V call is TRBV7-2, the J call TRBJ1-1, with TRBD1 identical over 10 bases. The CDR3 loop spans 18 amino acids. Germline-derived CDR1 and CDR2 are SGHTA and FQGNSA. The junction had 13 bases not matched to a gene; V was cut back by 3 bases and J by 3 bases. CDR3 nucleotide sequence: TGTGCCAGCAGCTTCGCGCCCCCGGGACAGGGGTGGGACACTGAAGCTTTCTTT. Its translation: CASSFAPPGQGWDTEAFF.

The genes are TRBV14 and TRBJ2-3, with D unclear. CDR1 and CDR2 from the germline V gene are SGHDN and FVKESK. The CDR3 totals 13 residues. Trimming removed 4 bases from V and 7 bases from J, with 12 bases in between. The CDR3, as DNA: TGTGCCAGCAGCCCCATGCAGCCCTATACGCAGTATTTT. It codes for CASSPMQPYTQYF.

This clonotype has just a few counts. CDR3 sequence: CASSPQTSGGFQETQYF. CDR3 coding DNA: TGTGCCAGCAGCCCGCAAACTAGCGGGGGATTCCAAGAGACCCAGTACTTC. This chain uses TRBV7-9 with TRBJ2-5; 11 bases line up with TRBD2. Germline V lookup: CDR1 SEHNR, CDR2 FQNEAQ (reference sequence). The CDR3 runs 17 residues. J lost 1 base, V lost 5 bases, and 9 bases had no gene match. Using reference TRBV7-9 and TRBJ2-5 for the parts outside the CDR3, the full variable domain is DTGVSQNPRHKITKRGQNVTFRCDPISEHNRLYWYRQTLGQGPEFLTYFQNEAQLEKSRLLSDRFSAERPKGSFSTLEIQRTEQGDSAMYLCASSPQTSGGFQETQYFGPGTRLLVL.

This clonotype was recorded a few times. The CDR3 is CATSREGGGAYEQFF. The CDR3 DNA reads TGTGCCACCAGCAGAGAAGGCGGGGGGGCATATGAGCAGTTCTTC. The genes are TRBV15 and TRBJ2-1, with 9 bases identical to TRBD2. Germline V gives CDR1 LNHNV, CDR2 YYDKDF (reference sequence). The CDR3 has 15 amino acids. After removal of 0 bases from V and 8 bases from J, the junction contained 5 bases not matched to a gene.

This rearrangement joins TRBV12-3 or TRBV12-4 to TRBJ2-1; D remains unclear. The CDR3 runs to 15 residues. Deletions cut 8 bases from V and 1 base from J, with 15 bases between. The CDR3 spells CASVNGPRSYNEQFF. The CDR3 bases are TGTGCCAGCGTCAATGGGCCCCGTTCCTACAATGAGCAGTTCTTC.

V usage is TRBV4-1 and J usage is TRBJ1-3; D is possibly TRBD1 (6 bases). The CDR3 runs 17 residues. Germline lookup yields CDR1 MGHRA and CDR2 YSYEKL. V lost 1 base and J lost 0, with 13 bases in between. In nucleotides, the CDR3 is TGCGCCAGCAGCCAAGGCCGTGGAGGGGGCTCTGGAAACACCATATATTTT. It specifies CASSQGRGGGSGNTIYF.

This clonotype was observed a handful of times. One end of the junction varies from germline; a read error may be responsible. The CDR3 loop is CSVAVLGLNAGELFF. The CDR3 DNA is TGCAGCGTTGCGGTTCTGGGGCTGAACGCCGGGGAGCTGTTTTTT. The V and J genes are TRBV29-1 and TRBJ2-2; tentatively, D is TRBD1 (5 bases). The CDR3 runs 15 residues. The germline CDR1 and CDR2 sequences are SQVTM and ANQGSEA.

The chain employs TRBV3-1 and TRBJ1-5, with 7 bases identical to TRBD1. Per the germline V gene, CDR1 is LGHDT and CDR2 is YNNKEL (reference sequence). The V gene end was trimmed by 3 bases and the J gene end by 9 bases; junction bases not matched to a gene: 11. The CDR3 totals 15 residues. Here the CDR3 reads CASSQDSGQLGPQHF. CDR3 bases: TGTGCCAGCAGCCAGGACTCGGGACAGCTAGGGCCCCAGCATTTT.

With regard to this clonotype: This CDR3 fails to terminate in the conserved phenylalanine or tryptophan, so it likely reflects a read error. The J gene is TRBJ2-1, the V gene TRBV5-1, with D uncertain. The CDR3 totals 15 residues. V gave up 3 bases and J gave up 8 bases, with 18 bases separating them. Germline V gives CDR1 SGHRS, CDR2 YFSETQ. CDR3 bases: TGCGCCAGCAGCTCCGTCAGCAAAGGAAGGGATGAGCAGTTCTCC. Its protein product is CASSSVSKGRDEQFS.

The chain employs TRBV2 and TRBJ2-2; weak D call: TRBD1 (6 bases). CDR1 is SNHLY and CDR2 is FYNNEI in the germline V gene. V was clipped by 8 bases and J by 5 bases, with 9 bases between them. CDR3 size: 12 residues. CDR3: CASAGETGELFF. In DNA, the CDR3 is TGTGCCAGCGCAGGGGAAACCGGGGAGCTGTTTTTT.

The table lists this clonotype with a few counts. V gene TRBV6-5 combines with J gene TRBJ2-2; D may match TRBD1 or TRBD2 (6 bases each). Per germline, CDR1 MNHEY and CDR2 SVGAGI. V gave up 3 bases and J gave up 9 bases, with 11 bases separating them. The CDR3 has 13 residues. The CDR3 nucleotides read TGTGCCAGCAGTTATAGGGGGGCCCGGGAGCTGTTTTTT. The encoded protein is CASSYRGARELFF.

This clonotype came up a few times. This chain links TRBV5-1 with TRBJ1-6; D gene ambiguous. Germline V lookup: CDR1 SGHRS, CDR2 YFSETQ. This CDR3 is 15 amino acids long. V gave up 1 base and J gave up 10 bases, with 15 bases separating them. CDR3 bases: TGCGCCAGCAGCTTGCAAGATTTGGGGATCTCACCCCTCCACTTT. This codes for CASSLQDLGISPLHF.

This clonotype was detected only a few times. The chain links TRBV3-1 to TRBJ1-6; D possibly corresponds to TRBD1 (5 bases). This CDR3 is built from 14 residues. Trimming cost V 2 bases and J 6 bases, with 8 bases left between them. The germline gives CDR1 LGHDT, CDR2 YNNKEL (reference sequence). CDR3 sequence: CASSQQGLNSPLHF. CDR3 nucleotides: TGTGCCAGCAGCCAACAGGGTCTTAATTCACCCCTCCACTTT.

This rearrangement joins TRBV6-1 to TRBJ2-2; tentatively, D is TRBD2 (6 bases). CDR3 length: 15 amino acids. Germline-derived CDR1 and CDR2 are MNHNS and SASEGT. V dropped 6 bases and J dropped 0 bases, with 11 bases sitting between them. The CDR3 DNA sequence: TGTGCCAGCAGAAACAGGAGGGCGAACACCGGGGAGCTGTTTTTT. The encoded protein is CASRNRRANTGELFF.

There are many counts of this clonotype. V usage is TRBV4-3 and J usage is TRBJ2-3, with unresolved D. Trimming stripped 0 bases from V and 2 bases from J, with 12 bases between. This CDR3 region has 16 residues. The V gene's germline CDR1 is LGHNA and CDR2 YSLEER. The CDR3 DNA sequence: TGCGCCAGCAGCCAAGATACGTCGGCGGCCACAGATACGCAGTATTTT. It specifies CASSQDTSAATDTQYF.

A few counts support this clonotype. The gene calls are TRBV4-3 and TRBJ1-2, with TRBD1 matching over 8 bases. Unmatched junction bases numbered 11, after V lost 3 bases and J lost 8 bases. This CDR3 region has 15 residues. Germline CDR1 reads LGHNA; CDR2 reads YSLEER. CDR3: CASSQEIRGLGGYTF. CDR3 DNA sequence: TGCGCCAGCAGCCAGGAAATCAGGGGGCTAGGAGGCTACACCTTC.